This TCR beta chain was recorded in a study of blood T cell repertoires in COVID-19. On the study more broadly: Specimens from acute and convalescent COVID-19 originated in the United States, Italy and Spain. T cells, B-cell-depleted T cells, or PBMCs provided the cDNA or gDNA that served as material.

Per the original data handling: It was from reference gene primer amplification that nucleated cell counts were estimated. Profiling relied on immunoSEQ multiplex PCR, and the TCRdb table lists in-frame clones only, not all of them. V, J and clone size derive from that table, while D and trimming were established from the DNA sequence. The sample has fewer than 80,000 clones, less than 90% seen once. The germline V gene encodes CDR1 MNHNS and CDR2 SASEGT. The CDR3 runs 14 residues. V shed 1 base and J shed 8 bases, with 14 bases lying between them. Seattle enrolled patients during active infection and tracked them longitudinally.

Input material: peripheral blood. This chain joins TRBV6-1 and TRBJ1-2; TRBD1 might be the D (5 bases). This TCR derives from a man older than 75 with COVID-19, enrolled during active disease. The chain's CDR3 is CASSEDGGSKGYTF. In nucleotides, the CDR3 is TGTGCCAGCAGTGAAGACGGGGGTTCGAAAGGCTACACCTTC.